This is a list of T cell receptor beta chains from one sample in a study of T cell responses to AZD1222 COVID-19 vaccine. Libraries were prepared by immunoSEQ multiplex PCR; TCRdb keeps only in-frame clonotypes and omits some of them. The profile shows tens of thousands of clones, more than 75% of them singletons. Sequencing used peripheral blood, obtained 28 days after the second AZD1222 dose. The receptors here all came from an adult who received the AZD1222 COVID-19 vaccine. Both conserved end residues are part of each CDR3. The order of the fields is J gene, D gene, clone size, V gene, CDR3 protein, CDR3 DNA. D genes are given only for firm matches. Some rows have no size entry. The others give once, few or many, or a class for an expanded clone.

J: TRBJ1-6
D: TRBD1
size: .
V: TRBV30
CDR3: CAWSVGTGGSPLHF
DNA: TGTGCCTGGAGTGTAGGGACAGGGGGTTCACCCCTCCACTTT

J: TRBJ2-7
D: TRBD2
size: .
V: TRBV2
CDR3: CASSDSSSGFYEQYF
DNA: TGTGCCAGCAGTGACTCGTCTAGCGGGTTCTACGAGCAGTACTTC

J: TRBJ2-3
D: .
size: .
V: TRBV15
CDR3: CATSRESTTDTQYF
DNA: TGTGCCACCAGCAGAGAGTCGACCACAGATACGCAGTATTTT

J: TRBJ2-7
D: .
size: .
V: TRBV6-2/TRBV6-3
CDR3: CASSYSSFLPGYEQYF
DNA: TGTGCCAGCAGTTACTCCTCCTTCCTTCCCGGCTACGAGCAGTACTTC

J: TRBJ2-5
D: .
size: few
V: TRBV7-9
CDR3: CASSPFFGETQYF
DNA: TGTGCCAGCAGCCCGTTCTTTGGGGAGACCCAGTACTTC

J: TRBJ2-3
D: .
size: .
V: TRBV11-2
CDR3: CASSLAPPADTQYF
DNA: TGTGCCAGCAGCTTAGCCCCACCCGCAGATACGCAGTATTTT

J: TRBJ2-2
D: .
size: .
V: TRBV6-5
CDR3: CASSYSYRGSTGELFF
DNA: TGTGCCAGCAGTTACTCTTATAGGGGGAGCACCGGGGAGCTGTTTTTT

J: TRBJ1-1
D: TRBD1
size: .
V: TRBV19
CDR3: CATQDRGLNTEAFF
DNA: TGTGCCACCCAAGACAGGGGATTGAACACTGAAGCTTTCTTT

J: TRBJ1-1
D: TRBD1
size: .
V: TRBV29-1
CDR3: CSAADRVNTEAFF
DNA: TGCAGCGCTGCGGACAGGGTGAACACTGAAGCTTTCTTT

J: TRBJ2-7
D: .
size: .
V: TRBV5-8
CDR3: CASSRPPYEQYF
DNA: TGTGCCAGCAGCAGGCCACCCTACGAGCAGTACTTC

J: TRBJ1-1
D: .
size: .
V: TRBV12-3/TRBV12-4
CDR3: CASSFQGGEAFF
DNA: TGTGCCAGCAGTTTCCAGGGCGGTGAAGCTTTCTTT

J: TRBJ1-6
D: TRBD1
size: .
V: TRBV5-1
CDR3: CASRDGTGPNSPLHF
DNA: TGCGCCAGCAGGGACGGGACAGGGCCTAATTCACCCCTCCACTTT